Below, 4 T cell receptor beta chains from the same sample are listed, as sequenced in a study of human T cells and chemical hapten exposure. Using its own MiXCR run on the RACE reads, TCRdb lists one record per CDR3 protein. The profile shows approximately 70,000 distinct CDR3 sequences, over 7.5% of them singletons. Stated time point: patch test 1, 2 weeks after DPC sensitization. The treatment was: therapeutic diphenylcyclopropenone sensitization with weekly scalp DPC. Source: whole blood, taken in connection with sensitization to the hapten diphenylcyclopropenone (DPC). These TCRs come from a woman aged 35 to 49 with alopecia areata. Some clones in this sample may be carry-over from other donors' samples.

This clonotype was seen at least ten times. The V and J genes are TRBV7-6 and TRBJ2-7; 7 nucleotides match TRBD1. The ends lost 1 base at V and 4 bases at J; junction bases unmatched: 10. Germline V gives CDR1 SGHVS, CDR2 FNYEAQ. CDR3 length equals 16 residues. The CDR3 here is CASSLDGDSVGYEQYF. The CDR3 nucleotides are TGTGCCAGCAGCTTAGATGGGGACAGTGTGGGGTACGAGCAGTACTTC.

This clonotype has a count of ten or more. The junction differs from germline at one of its ends, possibly a read error. V and J are TRBV7-2 and TRBJ1-6; 7 positions agree with TRBD1. CDR1 and CDR2 (germline): SGHTA, FQGNSA. The CDR3 covers 16 residues. The CDR3 region is CASSYSATGRNSPLHF. The CDR3 DNA sequence: TGTGCCAGCAGTTACTCTGCGACAGGGCGAAATTCACCCCTCCATTTT. The variable domain in full, with the rest retrieved from reference TRBV7-2 and TRBJ1-6, is GAGVSQSPSNKVTEKGKDVELRCDPISGHTALYWYRQSLGQGLEFLIYFQGNSAPDKSGLPSDRFSAERTGGSVSTLTIQRTQQEDSAVYLCASSYSATGRNSPLHFGNGTRLTVT.

This chain connects TRBV4-1 to TRBJ2-7, with a possible D match to TRBD1 (6 bases). The germline V gene encodes CDR1 MGHRA and CDR2 YSYEKL. This CDR3 region has 13 residues. The V and J ends lost 1 base and 7 bases respectively, with 11 bases between them. CDR3 sequence reads: CASSQVQGREQYF. DNA for the CDR3: TGCGCCAGCAGCCAAGTACAGGGTAGGGAGCAGTACTTC.

The V gene is TRBV5-6, the J gene TRBJ2-2; the D is unclear. Looked up from germline, CDR1 is SGHDT and CDR2 is YYEEEE. The CDR3 has 13 amino acids. Trimming took off 1 base at V and 5 bases at J, with 6 bases between the two ends. CDR3 sequence: CASSLILTGELFF. The CDR3 DNA is TGTGCCAGCAGCTTGATACTGACCGGGGAGCTGTTTTTT. Looking up the rest from reference TRBV5-6 and TRBJ2-2 gives the full variable domain: DAGVTQSPTHLIKTRGQQVTLRCSPKSGHDTVSWYQQALGQGPQFIFQYYEEEERQRGNFPDRFSGHQFPNYSSELNVNALLLGDSALYLCASSLILTGELFFGEGSRLTVL.